Presented here are 15 T cell receptor beta chains from one specimen sequenced in a study of control samples from healthy donors and cancer patients. Data came from immunoSEQ multiplex PCR; TCRdb stores just in-frame clones and leaves some out. The sample consists of over 150,000 clones, approximately 91% of them appearing once. The sample comprised blood. The receptor source for this set is a woman aged 40 to 55 in good health.

The rearrangement links TRBV2 to TRBJ2-5; 9 bases align to TRBD1. The CDR3 spans 13 residues. Germline V gene sequence: CDR1 SNHLY, CDR2 FYNNEI. V lost 10 bases, J lost 5 bases, and 8 bases stayed unmatched. CDR3: CANTQGARETQYF. CDR3 coding DNA: TGTGCCAACACACAGGGGGCGCGTGAGACCCAGTACTTC.

J is TRBJ1-1 and V is TRBV29-1; D is uncertain. Germline-derived CDR1 and CDR2 are SQVTM and ANQGSEA. The CDR3 has 14 residues. V lost 6 bases and J lost 2, with 16 bases in between. CDR3 nucleotides: TGCAGCGTCTTGGGTCAGCAAAGAAACACTGAAGCTTTCTTT. Protein sequence: CSVLGQQRNTEAFF. Complete variable domain (other parts from reference TRBV29-1 and TRBJ1-1): SAVISQKPSRDICQRGTSLTIQCQVDSQVTMMFWYRQQPGQSLTLIATANQGSEATYESGFVIDKFPISRPNLTFSTLTVSNMSPEDSSIYLCSVLGQQRNTEAFFGQGTRLTVV.

This sequence joins TRBV7-9 and TRBJ1-2, with a possible D match to TRBD1 (5 bases). The CDR3 is 14 residues long. The ends were cut back, 1 base at V and 4 bases at J, with 10 bases in the middle. Germline V gene sequence: CDR1 SEHNR, CDR2 FQNEAQ (reference sequence). As DNA, the CDR3 is TGTGCCAGCAGCTTAGGGGGCGGAGTCTATGGCTACACCTTC. Translating it yields CASSLGGGVYGYTF. Supplemented by reference TRBV7-9 and TRBJ1-2, the full variable domain reads DTGVSQNPRHKITKRGQNVTFRCDPISEHNRLYWYRQTLGQGPEFLTYFQNEAQLEKSRLLSDRFSAERPKGSFSTLEIQRTEQGDSAMYLCASSLGGGVYGYTFGSGTRLTVV.

The chain employs TRBV20-1 and TRBJ2-7, with D unclear. Germline V lookup: CDR1 DFQATT, CDR2 SNEGSKA (reference sequence). V dropped 3 bases and J dropped 7 bases, with 16 bases sitting between them. This CDR3 is built from 13 residues. The CDR3 sequence is CSASLVGLPEQYF. CDR3 nucleotide sequence: TGCAGTGCTAGTTTGGTAGGGCTCCCGGAGCAGTACTTC.

This CDR3 reads CASSLIGTGGYEQYF. The CDR3 DNA is TGCGCCAGCAGCTTGATCGGGACAGGAGGCTACGAGCAGTACTTC. This rearrangement joins TRBV5-1 to TRBJ2-7; 8 positions match TRBD1. The V gene end was trimmed by 1 base and the J gene end by 3 bases; junction bases not matched to a gene: 6. CDR3 length equals 15 residues. Germline lookup yields CDR1 SGHRS and CDR2 YFSETQ.

The chain is built from TRBV3-1 (or the pseudogene TRBV3-2) and TRBJ1-5; D is perhaps TRBD1 (6 bases). CDR1 and CDR2 from the germline V gene are LGHDT and YNNKEL (reference sequence). Trimming pared 4 bases from V and 4 bases from J, leaving 17 bases between. The CDR3 length is 16 residues. DNA of the CDR3: TGTGCCAGCAGCCCGACTAGCGGGGGCCTAAATCAGCCCCAGCATTTT. Translation: CASSPTSGGLNQPQHF.

J is TRBJ2-2 and V is TRBV19; possible D gene TRBD2, 5 bases. V shed 8 bases and J shed 8 bases, with 12 bases lying between them. There are 12 residues in the CDR3. Germline values: CDR1 LNHDA, CDR2 SQIVND (reference sequence). The CDR3 nucleotides are TGTGCCAGTTACGGGGTATTGGGGGAGCTGTTTTTT. Translation gives CASYGVLGELFF.

The rearrangement links TRBV5-6 to TRBJ1-4; no clear D gene. With 3 bases removed from V and 7 bases from J, the gap between germline ends came to 16 bases. The CDR3 loop spans 15 amino acids. Per the germline V gene, CDR1 is SGHDT and CDR2 is YYEEEE. The CDR3 bases are TGTGCCAGCAGCTCCCGCCTAGGTGGCGGTGAAAAACTGTTTTTT. This translates into CASSSRLGGGEKLFF.

The chain carries TRBV11-3 and TRBJ1-2, with D unresolved. Germline V lookup: CDR1 SGHNT, CDR2 YENEEA. V lost 5 bases and J lost 2, with 15 bases in between. This CDR3 has 15 residues. The CDR3 reads CASSLGGLVNYGYTF. CDR3 nucleotides: TGTGCCAGCAGCCTCGGTGGGTTGGTAAACTATGGCTACACCTTC.

The V gene is TRBV7-2, the J gene TRBJ2-3, with TRBD2 identical over 9 bases. Germline CDR1 reads SGHTA; CDR2 reads FQGNSA. The CDR3 contains 16 residues. The V and J ends lost 5 bases and 0 bases, in that order; junction bases with no gene match: 6. CDR3 DNA sequence: TGTGCCAGCAGCCGGACTAGCGACCTTAGCACAGATACGCAGTATTTT. Its translation: CASSRTSDLSTDTQYF.

CDR3 residues: CASSGGTSQETQYF. Written as DNA, the CDR3 is TGTGCCAGCAGCGGAGGGACTAGCCAAGAGACCCAGTACTTC. The chain joins TRBV9 to TRBJ2-5; 8 nucleotides match TRBD2. CDR1 is SGDLS and CDR2 is YYNGEE in the germline V gene. V dropped 3 bases and J dropped 1; count of bases not matched to a gene: 2. There are 14 residues in the CDR3.

V usage is TRBV5-1 and J usage is TRBJ2-7; D remains unclear. Germline CDR1 is SGHRS and CDR2 is YFSETQ. The CDR3 contains 15 residues. Trimming took off 6 bases at V and 3 bases at J, with 19 bases between the two ends. CDR3 nucleotide sequence: TGCGCCAGCAAAAAAACTTATACGACCCTCTACGAGCAGTACTTC. It encodes CASKKTYTTLYEQYF.

J is TRBJ1-6 and V is TRBV4-1; D is ambiguous. Germline V gene sequence: CDR1 MGHRA, CDR2 YSYEKL. V lost 4 bases, J lost 0 bases, and 16 bases lay in between. This CDR3 spans 18 amino acids. The CDR3 coding sequence is TGCGCCAGCAGCCCCCAAGGATACGGCAGCTCCTATAATTCACCCCTCCACTTT. This encodes CASSPQGYGSSYNSPLHF.

This clone was recorded once. The rearrangement uses TRBV6-1 and TRBJ1-3; no firm D call. V was shortened by 0 bases and J by 7 bases, with 16 bases between the two germline ends. The CDR3 consists of 16 residues. Germline CDR1 is MNHNS and CDR2 is SASEGT. The CDR3 here is CASSEATTSLWNTIYF. Written as DNA, the CDR3 is TGTGCCAGCAGTGAAGCGACAACCTCTCTGTGGAACACCATATATTTT.

V gene TRBV5-1 combines with J gene TRBJ2-1; D gene uncertain. The CDR3 runs to 13 residues. Deletions cut 0 bases from V and 7 bases from J, with 8 bases between. Germline assignment: CDR1 SGHRS and CDR2 YFSETQ. CDR3 nucleotide sequence: TGCGCCAGCAGCTTGGGTGGGGTAAATGAGCAGTTCTTC. Translating it yields CASSLGGVNEQFF.